This T cell receptor (beta chain) is drawn from a study of T cells after yellow fever vaccination. Overall study findings and caveats: Bulk-population clonotypes that are abundant could appear as contaminants in FACS-sorted repertoires. Clones that expanded after primary vaccination mostly reappeared after the booster (around 96% CD4, approximately 85% CD8). There was a small share of clonotypes that showed up in both the CD4 and CD8 compartments.

This clonotype was observed at least ten times. Its target is not known. As TCR cDNA was made by 5'RACE template switching, a universal primer site and UMIs were added. TCRdb analysed the 5' RACE reads with MiXCR anew, one entry per CDR3 protein. The profile shows some 350,000 distinct CDR3 sequences, roughly 4.3% of them singletons. The CDR3 loop spans 15 amino acids. V was trimmed by 4 bases and J by 3 bases, leaving 16 bases between them. Per the germline V gene, CDR1 is SGHRS and CDR2 is YFSETQ. This sample comprised PBMCs, obtained 5 days after the yellow fever booster vaccination. The rearrangement joins TRBV5-1 to TRBJ2-5; TRBD1 is a possible D gene (6 bases). The receptor comes from a man aged 18 to 30 who received the YFV17D yellow fever vaccine. In DNA form, the CDR3 reads TGCGCCAGCAGCCCTTCACGACAGGCCAAAGAGACCCAGTACTTC. This sequence encodes CASSPSRQAKETQYF.